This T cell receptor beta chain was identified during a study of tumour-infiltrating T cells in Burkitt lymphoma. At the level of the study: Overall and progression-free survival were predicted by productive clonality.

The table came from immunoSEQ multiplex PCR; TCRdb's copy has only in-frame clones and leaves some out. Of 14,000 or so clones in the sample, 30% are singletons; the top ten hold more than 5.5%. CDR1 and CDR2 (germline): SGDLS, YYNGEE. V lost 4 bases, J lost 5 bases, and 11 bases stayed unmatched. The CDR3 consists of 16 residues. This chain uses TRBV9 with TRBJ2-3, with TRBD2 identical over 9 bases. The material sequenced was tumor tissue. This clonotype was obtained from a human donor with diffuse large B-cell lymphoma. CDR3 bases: TGTGCCAGCAGCCCGGGGGTAGCGGGAGCGGGAGATACGCAGTATTTT. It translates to CASSPGVAGAGDTQYF.